The rows below give T cell receptor beta chains drawn from one sample of a study of cytomegalovirus exposure and HLA in healthy donors. Profiled with immunoSEQ multiplex PCR; TCRdb holds only in-frame clones, not every one. The listing records 65,000 to 90,000 clones. What was sequenced was PBMCs. These receptors all stem from a man aged 35 to 55 in good health and CMV-seronegative. The CDR3 runs from the conserved cysteine through the conserved F or W. D genes are given only for firm matches. Size values are once, few and many counts, or a class for expanded clones, and some rows have none.

V gene	clone size	D gene	J gene	CDR3 DNA	CDR3 protein
TRBV7-3	-	TRBD2	TRBJ2-1	TGTGCCAGCAGCTCGGGGGGAGGAGGCGGGGAGGGTCCCCACAATGAGCAGTTCTTC	CASSSGGGGGEGPHNEQFF
TRBV29-1	-	TRBD1	TRBJ2-1	TGCAGCGTTGACGGACAGGGACGCTACAATGAGCAGTTCTTC	CSVDGQGRYNEQFF
TRBV30	-	TRBD2	TRBJ2-5	TGTGCCTGGGCTAATCTAGCGGGGGGGGACCAAGAGACCCAGTACTTC	CAWANLAGGDQETQYF
TRBV25-1	-	-	TRBJ1-1	TGTGCCAGCAGTGGCGAACCTATGAACACTGAAGCTTTCTTT	CASSGEPMNTEAFF
TRBV30	-	TRBD2	TRBJ2-5	TGTGCCTGGAGTACCAAAACTAGCGGGCAAGAGACCCAGTACTTC	CAWSTKTSGQETQYF
TRBV28	-	-	TRBJ2-2	TGTGCCAGCAGTTTATTAGGACAAACGAACACCGGGGAGCTGTTTTTT	CASSLLGQTNTGELFF
TRBV18	-	TRBD2	TRBJ2-1	TGTGCCAGCTCATCGAGCGGGGGTGTCTACAATGAGCAGTTCTTC	CASSSSGGVYNEQFF
TRBV6-6	-	-	TRBJ1-5	TGTGCCAGCAGCCGTCCCGAAGGGGGCAATCAGCCCCAGCATTTT	CASSRPEGGNQPQHF
TRBV5-1	-	TRBD1	TRBJ1-2	TGCGCCAGCAGTCCCCAGACAGGGGATAGTGGCTACACCTTC	CASSPQTGDSGYTF
TRBV30	-	TRBD1	TRBJ2-7	TGTGCCTGGAGTGGACAGGGGGCTGGGAACTACGAGCAGTACTTC	CAWSGQGAGNYEQYF
TRBV4-1	-	-	TRBJ1-6	TGCGCCAGCAGCCAAGTTAAAGGGGATAATTCACCCCTCCACTTT	CASSQVKGDNSPLHF
TRBV6-1	-	-	TRBJ1-3	TGTGCCAGCAGTGATAGCCAGGGAACGGGAAACACCATATATTTT	CASSDSQGTGNTIYF
TRBV5-8	-	-	TRBJ2-5	TGTGCCAGCCTGAGGGAGGAGAAGGGAGAGACCCAGTACTTC	CASLREEKGETQYF
TRBV30	-	TRBD1	TRBJ2-7	TGTGCCTGGAGTGTACCCCGGGACAGTTACTACGAGCAGTACTTC	CAWSVPRDSYYEQYF
TRBV30	-	-	TRBJ1-2	TGTGCCTGGACGCCCGTAGTGGTGGCGGAAGGCTACACCTTC	CAWTPVVVAEGYTF
TRBV7-3	-	-	TRBJ1-1	TGTGCCAGCAGCGGGGGCAGTGAAGCTTTCTTT	CASSGGSEAFF
TRBV7-3	-	TRBD1	TRBJ2-5	TGTGCCAGCAGCCCGGGACAGTTGAGGAAAGAGACCCAGTACTTC	CASSPGQLRKETQYF
TRBV6-1	-	-	TRBJ2-5	TGTGCCAGCAGGGAAGGGACACTGCAAGAGACCCAGTACTTC	CASREGTLQETQYF
TRBV14	-	TRBD1	TRBJ1-2	TGTGCCAGCAGCCTGGGACAGAGCTATGGCTACACCTTC	CASSLGQSYGYTF
TRBV19	-	-	TRBJ2-2	TGTGCCAGTAGTTTAGGCCAGGGGAACACCGGGGAGCTGTTTTTT	CASSLGQGNTGELFF
TRBV9	-	TRBD1	TRBJ1-6	TGTGCCAGCAGCCCCCGACAGGGGGCCTATAATTCACCCCTCCACTTT	CASSPRQGAYNSPLHF
TRBV30	-	-	TRBJ1-1	TGTGCCTGGATGCCGGAGTCAGCTGAAGCTTTCTTT	CAWMPESAEAFF
TRBV7-9	-	TRBD1	TRBJ1-6	TGTGCCAGCAGCCGGGACAGGGTCCGTAATTCACCCCTCCACTTT	CASSRDRVRNSPLHF
TRBV29-1	-	TRBD1	TRBJ1-1	TGCAGCGGATCGACAGGGGGCAACACTGAAGCTTTCTTT	CSGSTGGNTEAFF
TRBV5-1	-	-	TRBJ1-5	TGCGCCAGCAGCTTGGACAGCCTCAATCAGCCCCAGCATTTT	CASSLDSLNQPQHF
TRBV19	-	TRBD2	TRBJ2-5	TGTGCCAGTAGTATGAATAGCGGGGGACAAGAGACCCAGTACTTC	CASSMNSGGQETQYF
TRBV5-1	-	-	TRBJ2-5	TGCGCCAGCAGCTTAGAGGGCAGGGGAAATCAAGAGACCCAGTACTTC	CASSLEGRGNQETQYF
TRBV19	-	-	TRBJ2-7	TGTGCCAGTAGTATACGACGGGGGGCGAGGGAGCAGTACTTC	CASSIRRGAREQYF
TRBV4-1	-	TRBD1	TRBJ1-1	TGCGCCAGCAGCCAAGCGAGTAGGGGGCTTGACACTGAAGCTTTCTTT	CASSQASRGLDTEAFF
TRBV18	-	-	TRBJ1-4	TGTGCCAGCTCAACCCGACAGGATGCAACTAATGAAAAACTGTTTTTT	CASSTRQDATNEKLFF
TRBV11-3	-	TRBD2	TRBJ2-5	TGTGCCAGCAGCTTGGGACTAGCGGGGGACAACCAAGAGACCCAGTACTTC	CASSLGLAGDNQETQYF
TRBV6-4	medium-sized	TRBD1	TRBJ2-3	TGTGCCAGCAGTGACTCGCAGGGGGGCACAGATACGCAGTATTTT	CASSDSQGGTDTQYF
TRBV19	-	-	TRBJ1-5	TGTGCCAGTAGTATTTCGGCAGGGGGCAATCAGCCCCAGCATTTT	CASSISAGGNQPQHF
TRBV10-3	-	-	TRBJ2-7	TGTGCCATCAAACAGGGCCCGTCGGCCTACGAGCAGTACTTC	CAIKQGPSAYEQYF
TRBV7-2	-	-	TRBJ2-7	TGTGCCAGCAGCCCTGGAGGGGACCGGACCTACGAGCAGTACTTC	CASSPGGDRTYEQYF
TRBV7-7	-	-	TRBJ1-6	TGTGCTAGCAGCTTAGATCAGGATTCACCCCTCCACTTT	CASSLDQDSPLHF
TRBV2	-	-	TRBJ1-6	TGTGCCAGTCATTTTACAGGCTTTAATTCACCCCTCCACTTT	CASHFTGFNSPLHF
TRBV27	-	-	TRBJ2-5	TGTGCCAGCAGTGTTAGTCGGGGGCAAGAGACCCAGTACTTC	CASSVSRGQETQYF